Each of the 5 T cell receptor beta chains below was sequenced from the same sample in a study of T cell repertoires in cytomegalovirus infection. TCRdb reprocessed the reads with MiXCR, giving one entry per CDR3 protein. The table has a few hundred thousand distinct CDR3 sequences, approximately 13% seen once. The sequenced sample consisted of PBMCs. These receptors were obtained from a human donor in good health (CMV status not recorded). Some clones in this sample may be carry-over from other donors' samples.

This clonotype appeared many times. The chain couples TRBV7-2 to TRBJ2-1; the D gene is possibly TRBD1 (5 bases). Germline V gene sequence: CDR1 SGHTA, CDR2 FQGNSA. Trimming pared 1 base from V and 9 bases from J, leaving 10 bases between. CDR3 size: 13 residues. CDR3 in DNA: TGTGCCAGCAGCTTAGAAGGGGCTCGTGAGCAGTTCTTC. Translation: CASSLEGAREQFF.

The CDR3 protein is CASREAGGPSETQYF. The DNA of the CDR3 is TGTGCCAGCAGAGAAGCGGGGGGGCCTTCTGAGACCCAGTACTTC. The chain recombines TRBV25-1 with TRBJ2-5, with TRBD2 identical over 10 bases. J lost 5 bases, V lost 6 bases, and 9 bases had no gene match. CDR3 length: 15 residues. The germline CDR1 and CDR2 sequences are MGHDK and SYGVNS.

The CDR3 sequence: CASRTREGSPLHF. Written as DNA, the CDR3 is TGTGCCAGCAGAACCAGGGAAGGATCACCCCTCCACTTT. The chain links TRBV6-6 to TRBJ1-6; possibly TRBD1 for D (5 bases). Germline CDR1 and CDR2: MNHNY and SVGAGI (reference sequence). The V end was cut by 6 bases, the J end by 10 bases, with 13 bases between. The CDR3 extends over 13 amino acids.

This clonotype was counted between two and nine times. The chain recombines TRBV20-1 with TRBJ2-1, with unresolved D. V lost 4 bases to trimming and J lost 1 base, with 8 bases between them. The CDR3 extends over 13 amino acids. Per the germline V gene, CDR1 is DFQATT and CDR2 is SNEGSKA (reference sequence). The CDR3 region has the DNA TGCAGTGCTACTTGGGCGTCCTACAATGAGCAGTTCTTC. It encodes CSATWASYNEQFF.

This rearrangement joins TRBV20-1 to TRBJ2-6; D not resolved. CDR3 size: 14 residues. Germline-derived CDR1 and CDR2 are DFQATT and SNEGSKA (reference sequence). The V and J ends lost 3 bases and 1 base respectively, with 7 bases between them. Written as DNA, the CDR3 is TGCAGTGCTAGGTCCGTTTCTGGGGCCAACGTCCTGACTTTC. It translates to CSARSVSGANVLTF.